The 4 T cell receptor beta chains below were found in one sample sequenced in a study of blood T cell repertoires in COVID-19. Using immunoSEQ multiplex PCR, the repertoire was profiled, and TCRdb retains in-frame clones only, with some absent. The sample carries roughly 340,000 clones, about 87% recorded once. The sequencing input was PBMCs or T cells enriched from blood (not recorded which). Receptor source: a man between 40 and 49 years old in a cohort exposed to, infected with or recovered from COVID-19 (not recorded which).

The V and J genes are TRBV2 and TRBJ2-3; possible D gene TRBD2, 6 bases. Germline assignment: CDR1 SNHLY and CDR2 FYNNEI. CDR3 length: 14 residues. V gave up 6 bases and J gave up 6 bases, with 16 bases separating them. CDR3 amino acids: CASRSSVKVDTQYF. Written as DNA, the CDR3 is TGTGCCAGCAGATCTAGCGTGAAGGTTGATACGCAGTATTTT.

The chain is built from TRBV5-1 and TRBJ2-3, with 11 positions matching TRBD2. The CDR3 consists of 20 residues. The germline gives CDR1 SGHRS, CDR2 YFSETQ. Unmatched junction bases numbered 14, after V lost 0 bases and J lost 2 bases. CDR3 amino acids: CASSLEGRAVAGGITDTQYF. In DNA, the CDR3 is TGCGCCAGCAGCTTGGAAGGTCGAGCGGTAGCGGGAGGGATCACAGATACGCAGTATTTT.

This chain connects TRBV7-9 to TRBJ1-4; 7 nucleotides match TRBD1. This CDR3 comprises 17 residues. The J segment lost 0 bases and the V segment lost 2 bases, leaving 6 bases of the junction unmatched. CDR1 is SEHNR, CDR2 FQNEAQ, per germline (reference sequence). The CDR3 DNA reads TGTGCCAGCAGCTTAAAGGAAAGGGGGCCAACTAATGAAAAACTGTTTTTT. Residues: CASSLKERGPTNEKLFF.

The rearrangement joins TRBV3-1 (or the pseudogene TRBV3-2) to TRBJ2-3; 12 nucleotides line up with TRBD2. The germline CDR1 and CDR2 sequences are LGHDT and YNNKEL (reference sequence). The CDR3 runs 18 residues. V dropped 4 bases and J dropped 5; count of bases not matched to a gene: 13. The CDR3 nucleotides are TGTGCCAGCAGCCCTCGCGGTCTAGCGGGAGGGCATGAAGATACGCAGTATTTT. It encodes CASSPRGLAGGHEDTQYF.